Listed here are 30 T cell receptor beta chains from one sample, sequenced in a study of T-cell reconstitution after alpha-beta-depleted transplantation in children. During its preparation, the TCRbeta library received unique molecular identifiers. TCRdb called the PCR reads again in MiXCR, with one record for every CDR3 protein. The sample consists of around 190,000 distinct CDR3 sequences, about 6.6% of them appearing once. This specimen was PBMCs, taken before TCRalphabeta/CD19-depleted stem cell transplant. All receptors derive from a boy aged 2 to 10 with acute lymphoblastic leukemia, due to receive a stem cell transplant.

This clonotype was seen many times. The chain uses TRBV28 and TRBJ2-5; 11 bases are shared with TRBD1. Germline assignment: CDR1 MDHEN and CDR2 SYDVKM. J was trimmed by 4 bases and V by 4 bases; bases with no gene match: 8. CDR3 length equals 16 residues. In DNA form, the CDR3 reads TGTGCCAGCAGTTCCCGGGACAGGGGGTTTAGAGAGACCCAGTACTTC. This sequence encodes CASSSRDRGFRETQYF.

This clonotype was seen many times. The chain combines TRBV28 with TRBJ2-7, with D uncertain. The V and J ends lost 5 bases and 0 bases respectively, with 11 bases between them. The CDR3 has 14 residues. CDR1 and CDR2 (germline): MDHEN, SYDVKM. CDR3 coding DNA: TGTGCCAGCAGTCCACGACTCCTCTCCTACGAGCAGTACTTC. Translating gives CASSPRLLSYEQYF.

The V gene is TRBV7-8, the J gene TRBJ2-2; TRBD1 aligns across 9 bases. Losses at the gene ends were 5 bases for V and 5 bases for J; bases not matched to a gene: 6. Germline assignment: CDR1 SGHVS and CDR2 FQNEAQ. This CDR3 is built from 15 residues. The CDR3 loop reads CASSDRGGGTGELFF. For the CDR3, the DNA is TGTGCCAGCAGCGACAGGGGGGGTGGGACCGGGGAGCTGTTTTTT.

This clonotype was detected only a few times. This chain joins TRBV20-1 and TRBJ1-3, with TRBD1 identical over 7 bases. The junction had 6 bases not matched to a gene; V was cut back by 3 bases and J by 1 base. The CDR3 length is 15 residues. Germline CDR1 DFQATT, CDR2 SNEGSKA (reference sequence). This CDR3 reads CSASRRGLSGNTIYF. CDR3 DNA sequence: TGCAGTGCTAGTCGAAGGGGGCTGTCTGGAAACACCATATATTTT.

This clonotype was detected many times. The genes are TRBV12-3 or TRBV12-4 and TRBJ2-1; D possibly corresponds to TRBD2 (6 bases). CDR3 length: 13 amino acids. V was shortened by 7 bases and J by 9 bases, with 16 bases between the two germline ends. As DNA, the CDR3 is TGTGCCAGCACTATAAATTGGGGGGTTGAGCAGTTCTTC. It codes for CASTINWGVEQFF.

The chain is built from TRBV5-1 and TRBJ2-3; D possibly corresponds to TRBD2 (5 bases). V was pared by 4 bases and J by 4 bases, with 16 bases between. The CDR3 covers 15 residues. Germline V gene lookup returns CDR1 SGHRS and CDR2 YFSETQ. CDR3 sequence reads: CASSTRGIAADTQYF. As DNA, the CDR3 is TGCGCCAGCAGCACCAGAGGGATCGCGGCAGATACGCAGTATTTT.

There are many counts of this clonotype. The chain is built from TRBV29-1 and TRBJ2-7; tentative D call: TRBD2 (6 bases). Between the trimmed V and J ends, which lost 5 bases and 4 bases, there was a span of 15 bases. Germline lookup yields CDR1 SQVTM and CDR2 ANQGSEA. The CDR3 covers 13 residues. The CDR3, as DNA: TGCAGCGTTTATGTGGGAGGAGGATACGAGCAGTACTTC. Its protein is CSVYVGGGYEQYF.

This clonotype came up many times. V gene TRBV29-1 combines with J gene TRBJ1-5; D is possibly TRBD1 (6 bases). V lost 4 bases, J lost 6 bases, and 13 bases lay in between. The CDR3 is made up of 13 amino acids. CDR1 is SQVTM and CDR2 is ANQGSEA in the germline V gene. The CDR3 here is CSVVGAIGQPQHF. Here the CDR3 DNA reads TGCAGCGTTGTGGGGGCAATTGGTCAGCCCCAGCATTTT.

This clonotype was counted a few times. The chain joins TRBV5-1 to TRBJ2-1; either TRBD1 or TRBD2 may fit D (5 bases each). There are 20 residues in the CDR3. Trimming removed 1 base at V and 0 bases at J, with 23 bases between. Germline V CDR1 and CDR2: SGHRS, YFSETQ. The CDR3: CASSLLPGHHASLSYNEQFF. In DNA, the CDR3 is TGCGCCAGCAGCTTGTTGCCGGGGCATCATGCCTCTCTCTCCTACAATGAGCAGTTCTTC. The full variable domain, completed using reference TRBV5-1 and TRBJ2-1, is KAGVTQTPRYLIKTRGQQVTLSCSPISGHRSVSWYQQTPGQGLQFLFEYFSETQRNKGNFPGRFSGRQFSNSRSEMNVSTLELGDSALYLCASSLLPGHHASLSYNEQFFGPGTRLTVL.

The gene calls are TRBV6-2 or TRBV6-3 and TRBJ1-5, with D tentatively TRBD1 (6 bases). CDR3 length: 14 residues. V was cut by 8 bases and J by 4 bases, with 15 bases left in between. CDR1 and CDR2 (germline): MNHEY, SVGEGT. The CDR3 protein is CASENTGLNQPQHF. CDR3 bases: TGTGCCAGCGAGAATACAGGGCTAAATCAGCCCCAGCATTTT.

This clonotype was detected a few times. This chain links TRBV5-4 with TRBJ2-1; 7 nucleotides line up with TRBD2. This CDR3 region has 16 residues. The J segment lost 1 base and the V segment lost 1 base, leaving 5 bases of the junction unmatched. Per the germline V gene, CDR1 is SGHNT and CDR2 is YYREEE (reference sequence). This CDR3 reads CASSLRREKSYNEQFF. The CDR3 DNA is TGTGCCAGCAGCTTGAGGCGGGAGAAGTCCTACAATGAGCAGTTCTTC.

V and J are TRBV7-2 and TRBJ1-6; D gene uncertain. This CDR3 spans 13 amino acids. Germline CDR1 SGHTA, CDR2 FQGNSA. Trimming removed 5 bases from V and 12 bases from J, with 14 bases in between. For the CDR3, the DNA is TGTGCCAGCAGCCTCCCTTACCCGGGACCCCTCCACTTT. Residues: CASSLPYPGPLHF.

The chain couples TRBV20-1 to TRBJ1-2; 9 bases align to TRBD1. J lost 10 bases, V lost 2 bases, and 11 bases had no gene match. CDR3 size: 14 residues. Germline V CDR1 and CDR2: DFQATT, SNEGSKA (reference sequence). Written as DNA, the CDR3 is TGCAGTGCTAGACATTCTCCGGGACAGGGAATCTACACCTTC. Translating gives CSARHSPGQGIYTF.

This clonotype was observed at least ten times. The chain carries TRBV7-8 and TRBJ1-5; no clear D. Germline values: CDR1 SGHVS, CDR2 FQNEAQ. Deletions cut 3 bases from V and 0 bases from J, with 9 bases between. The CDR3 spans 15 residues. CDR3 in amino acids: CASSLGDFSNQPQHF. Written as DNA, the CDR3 is TGTGCCAGCAGCTTGGGTGATTTTAGCAATCAGCCCCAGCATTTT.

On this clonotype: Just one base apart from a much larger clone, this may be a read error. This chain links TRBV20-1 with TRBJ2-3; no firm D call. Germline loops: CDR1 DFQATT, CDR2 SNEGSKA (reference sequence). The CDR3 extends over 15 amino acids. CDR3: CSARSYTRSTHTQYF. CDR3 DNA: TGCAGTGCTAGATCTTACACCCGAAGCACACATACGCAGTATTTT.

The rearrangement joins TRBV4-2 to TRBJ2-5, with TRBD1 identical over 8 bases. From germline, CDR1 is LGHNA and CDR2 YNFKEQ. The junction had 3 bases not matched to a gene; V was cut back by 2 bases and J by 4 bases. The CDR3 consists of 14 residues. CDR3 amino acids: CASSQLGQGETQYF. The CDR3 coding sequence is TGTGCCAGCAGCCAACTAGGACAGGGAGAGACCCAGTACTTC.

This clonotype was found many times. The CDR3 nucleotides are TGCAGCGTTCCTGAACAGGGGACAGGGACTGAAAAACTGTTTTTT. Protein: CSVPEQGTGTEKLFF. This chain connects TRBV29-1 to TRBJ1-4; 9 bases map to TRBD1. This CDR3 contains 15 residues. Germline V gene sequence: CDR1 SQVTM, CDR2 ANQGSEA. V lost 5 bases, J lost 7 bases, and 11 bases stayed unmatched.

Note on this clonotype: Since the CDR3 does not end with the conserved phenylalanine or tryptophan, this likely comes from a read error. The chain employs TRBV20-1 and TRBJ1-5; 10 bases agree with TRBD1. This CDR3 comprises 13 residues. The V segment lost 7 bases and the J segment 6 bases; nucleotides outside the gene matches: 6. CDR1 and CDR2 (germline): DFQATT, SNEGSKA (reference sequence). CDR3 region: CSVGQGVGQPQHC. The DNA of the CDR3 is TGCAGTGTCGGACAGGGGGTTGGTCAGCCCCAGCATTGT.

In its sample, this clonotype was seen many times. This chain connects TRBV7-9 to TRBJ2-3, with D perhaps given as TRBD1 or TRBD2 (5 bases each). V lost 4 bases, J lost 2 bases, and 10 bases lay in between. In germline, CDR1 is SEHNR, CDR2 FQNEAQ (reference sequence). CDR3 length equals 14 residues. The CDR3 bases are TGTGCCAGCAGCTCTTCAGGGACCACAGATACGCAGTATTTT. Translation: CASSSSGTTDTQYF.

This chain connects TRBV12-3 or TRBV12-4 to TRBJ2-6; possibly TRBD2 for D (5 bases). With 3 bases removed from V and 2 bases from J, the gap between germline ends came to 14 bases. This CDR3 has 17 residues. The CDR3 reads CASSFFGRGTGANVLTF. DNA of the CDR3: TGTGCCAGCAGTTTTTTTGGGAGAGGGACTGGGGCCAACGTCCTGACTTTC.

In this sample, this clonotype turned up many times. The DNA of the CDR3 is TGTGCCAGCAGCCTTACAGGGGAGAACACTGAAGCTTTCTTT. This encodes CASSLTGENTEAFF. The chain is built from TRBV12-3 or TRBV12-4 and TRBJ1-1, with 7 bases matching TRBD1. This CDR3 has 14 amino acids. The junction had 5 bases not matched to a gene; V was cut back by 6 bases and J by 1 base.

This clonotype was counted a few times. The chain links TRBV7-9 to TRBJ2-7; a possible D gene is TRBD1 (6 bases). CDR3 size: 13 residues. Trimming pared 5 bases from V and 12 bases from J, leaving 20 bases between. In germline, CDR1 is SEHNR, CDR2 FQNEAQ (reference sequence). The CDR3 DNA follows: TGTGCCAGCAGCCAGGGACAAGGGGAATGCCCGTACTTC. Translating it yields CASSQGQGECPYF.

In its sample, this clonotype was seen a few times. The rearrangement links TRBV6-6 to TRBJ1-2, with TRBD1 matching over 7 bases. CDR3 length: 13 amino acids. CDR1 and CDR2 from the germline V gene are MNHNY and SVGAGI (reference sequence). The ends lost 5 bases at V and 4 bases at J; junction bases unmatched: 4. CDR3 sequence: CASSTRDSYGYTF. The CDR3 region has the DNA TGTGCCAGCAGTACCCGGGACAGCTATGGCTACACCTTC.

This clonotype was detected ten times or more. V gene TRBV4-2 combines with J gene TRBJ2-5, with no clear D. The CDR3 extends over 12 amino acids. CDR1 and CDR2 from the germline V gene are LGHNA and YNFKEQ. Deletions cut 3 bases from V and 5 bases from J, with 7 bases between. The chain's CDR3 is CASSQDWETQYF. DNA for the CDR3: TGTGCCAGCAGCCAGGATTGGGAGACCCAGTACTTC.

About this clonotype itself: Just one base apart from a much larger clone, this may be a read error. The chain joins TRBV20-1 to TRBJ2-1, with 15 bases identical to TRBD2. In germline, CDR1 is DFQATT, CDR2 SNEGSKA (reference sequence). The length of the CDR3 is 19 residues. CDR3 residues: CCARDFGNLGLAGGDEQFF. The CDR3 DNA sequence: TGCTGTGCTAGAGATTTCGGAAACCTTGGACTAGCGGGAGGGGATGAGCAGTTCTTC.

V gene TRBV6-2 or TRBV6-3 combines with J gene TRBJ1-2, with D possibly being TRBD1 (6 bases). From germline, CDR1 is MNHEY and CDR2 SVGEGT. V dropped 4 bases and J dropped 3 bases, with 18 bases sitting between them. This CDR3 has 16 amino acids. The CDR3 coding sequence is TGTGCCAGCAGTTCATCGGGACACGGGTCCGACTATGGCTACACCTTC. Protein: CASSSSGHGSDYGYTF.

The sample holds a few counts of this clonotype. One junction end does not reproduce the germline sequence, and a read error may be involved. V gene TRBV4-2 combines with J gene TRBJ2-3; 12 positions agree with TRBD2. The CDR3 has 19 residues. Germline V gene data show CDR1 as LGHNA and CDR2 as YNFKEQ. CDR3 sequence reads: CSSSQNSLAGGMTTDTQYF. As DNA, the CDR3 is TGTTCCAGCAGCCAAAATTCACTAGCGGGGGGCATGACCACAGATACGCAGTATTTT.

A remark on this clonotype: A much larger clone sits a single nucleotide away, making a read error possible. The V and J genes are TRBV29-1 and TRBJ2-7; 10 positions match TRBD2. The CDR3 consists of 12 residues. Germline loops: CDR1 SQVTM, CDR2 ANQGSEA. CDR3 bases: TGCAGCGTTGGAGGCGCTAGCGGGAGCCAGTCCTTC. Its translation: CSVGGASGSQSF.

This clonotype was counted only a few times. The chain is built from TRBV10-2 and TRBJ1-5; D is unclear. There are 16 residues in the CDR3. V lost 3 bases and J lost 0, with 12 bases in between. Germline V gene sequence: CDR1 WSHSY, CDR2 SAAADI. CDR3 nucleotides: TGCGCCAGCAGTGATGGTCAGGCCCTTAGCAATCAGCCCCAGCATTTT. This encodes CASSDGQALSNQPQHF.

This clonotype showed up just once. V is TRBV3-1 and J is TRBJ2-7; TRBD2 matches at 9 bases. The V and J ends lost 1 base and 3 bases, in that order; junction bases with no gene match: 7. Germline loops: CDR1 LGHDT, CDR2 YNNKEL (reference sequence). CDR3 length equals 16 residues. The CDR3 loop reads CASSQGGGGLLYEQYF. CDR3 bases: TGTGCCAGCAGCCAAGGCGGGGGGGGATTACTCTACGAGCAGTACTTC.